Following are 23 T cell receptor beta chains from one sample sequenced in a study of blood T cell repertoires in COVID-19. Repertoires were generated with immunoSEQ multiplex PCR, while TCRdb's copy carries only in-frame clones and drops some. In the table there are about 78,000 clones, about 92% of which are singletons. Sequences were obtained from peripheral blood. These receptors came from a woman aged 45-59 years in a cohort sampled during active COVID-19.

This chain uses TRBV27 with TRBJ1-1; 7 bases fit TRBD1. This CDR3 spans 14 amino acids. The germline V gene encodes CDR1 MNHEY and CDR2 SMNVEV (reference sequence). V lost 5 bases and J lost 0; bases outside the gene matches: 3. The CDR3 protein is CASSVGTVNTEAFF. For the CDR3, the DNA is TGTGCCAGCAGTGTGGGGACAGTGAACACTGAAGCTTTCTTT.

This sequence joins TRBV23-1 and TRBJ2-6; D uncertain. TRBV23-1 is filed as an ORF, its function uncertain. V was shortened by 1 base and J by 3 bases, with 10 bases between the two germline ends. The CDR3 has 16 amino acids. CDR3 sequence: CASSQCPGGGANVLTF. DNA for the CDR3: TGCGCCAGCAGTCAATGCCCCGGCGGTGGGGCCAACGTCCTGACTTTC.

V gene TRBV18 combines with J gene TRBJ1-5; D may be TRBD1 (6 bases). This CDR3 contains 18 residues. Germline CDR1 is KGHSH and CDR2 is LQKENI. The ends were cut back, 3 bases at V and 0 bases at J, with 18 bases in the middle. CDR3 coding DNA: TGTGCCAGCTCACCCTATCCGCCCGGGACAACTAGCAATCAGCCCCAGCATTTT. It specifies CASSPYPPGTTSNQPQHF.

This clone was seen a few times. V gene TRBV6-5 combines with J gene TRBJ1-1; no clear D gene. The CDR3 covers 14 residues. Germline values: CDR1 MNHEY, CDR2 SVGAGI. The V end lost 8 bases, the J end lost 3 bases, and 16 bases lay between the germline ends. The CDR3 sequence is CASRSRDSYTEAFF. The CDR3 DNA follows: TGTGCCAGCCGATCGAGAGACTCTTACACTGAAGCTTTCTTT.

The chain links TRBV9 to TRBJ2-7; 8 nucleotides align to TRBD2. The CDR3 length is 16 residues. Trimming removed 1 base from V and 7 bases from J; junction bases left unmatched: 13. Germline-derived CDR1 and CDR2 are SGDLS and YYNGEE. The CDR3 reads CASSVSPGTRTIEQYF. The CDR3 coding sequence is TGTGCCAGCAGCGTAAGCCCCGGGACTAGGACGATTGAGCAGTACTTC.

The rearrangement links TRBV6-5 to TRBJ1-3; 7 bases are shared with TRBD1. The germline V gene has CDR1 MNHEY and CDR2 SVGAGI. The CDR3 is made up of 15 amino acids. V was clipped by 8 bases and J by 1 base; unmatched bases: 8. The CDR3 here is CASDPRGRSGNTIYF. The CDR3, as DNA: TGTGCCAGCGACCCCAGGGGGAGATCTGGAAACACCATATATTTT.

The chain has TRBV9 and TRBJ2-3; possibly TRBD1 for D (6 bases). The CDR3 loop spans 15 amino acids. CDR1 and CDR2 (germline): SGDLS, YYNGEE. Trimming took 2 bases from V and 2 from J, leaving 12 bases between them. CDR3 DNA: TGTGCCAGCAGCGTGACCGGGACAACCACAGATACGCAGTATTTT. Its protein product is CASSVTGTTTDTQYF.

The chain has TRBV9 and TRBJ2-3; D is ambiguous. V lost 3 bases and J 1 base, leaving 15 bases between the germline ends. The CDR3 totals 16 residues. The V gene's germline CDR1 is SGDLS and CDR2 YYNGEE. CDR3 DNA sequence: TGTGCCAGCAGCGCTTCTCTGATGGCCCGCACAGATACGCAGTATTTT. It yields the protein CASSASLMARTDTQYF.

V and J are TRBV3-1 (or the pseudogene TRBV3-2) and TRBJ2-6; 7 bases map to TRBD1. Germline lookup yields CDR1 LGHDT and CDR2 YNNKEL (reference sequence). The CDR3 is made up of 16 amino acids. J gave up 2 bases and V 3 bases, and 4 bases lay outside the gene matches. CDR3 residues: CASSHLTGAGANVLTF. CDR3 sequence (DNA): TGTGCCAGCAGCCATCTCACAGGGGCTGGGGCCAACGTCCTGACTTTC.

This chain connects TRBV14 to TRBJ2-7; D gene unclear. This CDR3 has 17 amino acids. From germline, CDR1 is SGHDN and CDR2 FVKESK. Trimming pared 1 base from V and 2 bases from J, leaving 18 bases between. CDR3 amino acids: CASSQGLRSTVAYEQYF. The CDR3 DNA is TGTGCCAGCAGCCAAGGATTAAGGTCGACTGTGGCCTACGAGCAGTACTTC.

This chain links TRBV29-1 with TRBJ1-5, with 9 bases aligning to TRBD1. The CDR3 has 12 residues. Germline-derived CDR1 and CDR2 are SQVTM and ANQGSEA. Trimming at V came to 7 bases and at J to 8 bases, leaving 6 bases not matched to a gene. The CDR3 is CSAGQGSEPQHF. Written as DNA, the CDR3 is TGCAGCGCGGGACAGGGAAGTGAGCCCCAGCATTTT.

This clone was recorded once. This chain joins TRBV3-1 (or the pseudogene TRBV3-2) and TRBJ2-7, with 10 bases lining up with TRBD2. Germline CDR1 reads LGHDT; CDR2 reads YNNKEL (reference sequence). The junction had 8 bases not matched to a gene; V was cut back by 5 bases and J by 1 base. The length of the CDR3 is 16 residues. The DNA for the CDR3 is TGTGCCAGCAGCGCCTCCGGACTAGCGGAGTCCTACGAGCAGTACTTC. Amino acids: CASSASGLAESYEQYF.

The CDR3 DNA sequence: TGTGCCAGCAGCCTATTTGACACCGGGGAGCTGTTTTTT. Its protein product is CASSLFDTGELFF. The J gene is TRBJ2-2, the V gene TRBV5-8; D is ambiguous. CDR1 is SGHTS, CDR2 YDEGEE, per germline. The CDR3 spans 13 residues. V shed 4 bases and J shed 3 bases, with 7 bases lying between them.

The genes are TRBV3-1 (or the pseudogene TRBV3-2) and TRBJ2-6, with D unresolved. This CDR3 region has 14 residues. V was shortened by 3 bases and J by 0 bases, with 3 bases between the two germline ends. Germline V lookup: CDR1 LGHDT, CDR2 YNNKEL (reference sequence). CDR3 sequence (DNA): TGTGCCAGCAGCCATAACTCTGGGGCCAACGTCCTGACTTTC. Protein product: CASSHNSGANVLTF.

This sequence joins TRBV27 and TRBJ2-7; 10 nucleotides align to TRBD2. The ends lost 5 bases at V and 3 bases at J; junction bases unmatched: 4. This CDR3 is built from 14 residues. CDR1 and CDR2 from the germline V gene are MNHEY and SMNVEV (reference sequence). The CDR3 nucleotides read TGTGCCAGCAGTCCAGCTAGCGGGAGCTACGAGCAGTACTTC. It specifies CASSPASGSYEQYF.

This clone occurred once. This CDR3 is CASSLTPGTGELFF. DNA of the CDR3: TGTGCCAGCAGCTTAACCCCGGGGACCGGGGAGCTGTTTTTT. The chain links TRBV7-3 to TRBJ2-2, with D tentatively TRBD2 (5 bases). The V end was cut by 0 bases, the J end by 5 bases, with 7 bases between. Germline V CDR1 and CDR2: SGHTA, FQGTGA. The CDR3 length is 14 residues.

The chain joins TRBV28 to TRBJ1-2; the match to TRBD1 covers 11 bases. V shed 3 bases and J 2 bases; nucleotides not matched to a gene: 8. This CDR3 contains 17 residues. Germline CDR1 MDHEN, CDR2 SYDVKM. CDR3 loop: CASSLGVGQGGNYGYTF. CDR3 nucleotides: TGTGCCAGCAGTTTGGGGGTGGGACAGGGGGGAAACTATGGCTACACCTTC.

The J gene is TRBJ2-3, the V gene TRBV19, with D possibly TRBD1 on 6 matching bases. The germline V gene has CDR1 LNHDA and CDR2 SQIVND (reference sequence). The CDR3 extends over 12 amino acids. The V end lost 1 base, the J end lost 10 bases, and 9 bases lay between the germline ends. CDR3 bases: TGTGCCAGTAGTATAGCAGGGGTTCCGCAGTATTTT. Amino acid sequence: CASSIAGVPQYF.

The chain combines TRBV11-1 with TRBJ2-3; D possibly corresponds to TRBD2 (5 bases). Trimming stripped 6 bases from V and 4 bases from J, with 20 bases between. The V gene's germline CDR1 is SGHAT and CDR2 FQDESV (reference sequence). The CDR3 covers 16 residues. CDR3 residues: CASSEVTKRTADTQYF. CDR3 nucleotides: TGTGCCAGCAGTGAAGTAACAAAGCGGACGGCAGATACGCAGTATTTT.

The chain is built from TRBV9 and TRBJ2-7, with 9 positions matching TRBD2. This CDR3 comprises 15 residues. V lost 0 bases and J lost 3; bases outside the gene matches: 4. Germline V CDR1 and CDR2: SGDLS, YYNGEE. The CDR3 bases are TGTGCCAGCAGCGTAGGGGGTAGCGGGAGCTACGAGCAGTACTTC. The encoded protein is CASSVGGSGSYEQYF.

The chain is built from TRBV5-1 and TRBJ2-1; 9 bases are a match to TRBD2. Trimming cost V 3 bases and J 8 bases; bases outside gene matches: 12. CDR1 and CDR2 (germline): SGHRS, YFSETQ. The CDR3 is made up of 16 amino acids. CDR3 in DNA: TGCGCCAGCAGCTCGGGCGGGGGGGCAAAGAGGGATGAGCAGTTCTTC. It yields the protein CASSSGGGAKRDEQFF.

This clone was seen more than once but under ten times. This chain's CDR3 is CASSGWAHSSYEQYF. The CDR3 region has the DNA TGCGCCAGCAGCGGTTGGGCCCATTCCTCCTACGAGCAGTACTTC. The J gene is TRBJ2-7, the V gene TRBV5-1; D gene uncertain. This CDR3 spans 15 amino acids. Looked up from germline, CDR1 is SGHRS and CDR2 is YFSETQ. Trimming left V 4 bases short and J 0 bases short, with 14 bases between.

The chain links TRBV6-5 to TRBJ2-1, with TRBD2 as a possible D gene (6 bases). The V end lost 9 bases, the J end lost 3 bases, and 12 bases lay between the germline ends. The CDR3 contains 13 residues. The germline CDR1 and CDR2 sequences are MNHEY and SVGAGI. Here the CDR3 DNA reads TGTGCCAGTTCCAAGGGACTCTACAATGAGCAGTTCTTC. Protein product: CASSKGLYNEQFF.